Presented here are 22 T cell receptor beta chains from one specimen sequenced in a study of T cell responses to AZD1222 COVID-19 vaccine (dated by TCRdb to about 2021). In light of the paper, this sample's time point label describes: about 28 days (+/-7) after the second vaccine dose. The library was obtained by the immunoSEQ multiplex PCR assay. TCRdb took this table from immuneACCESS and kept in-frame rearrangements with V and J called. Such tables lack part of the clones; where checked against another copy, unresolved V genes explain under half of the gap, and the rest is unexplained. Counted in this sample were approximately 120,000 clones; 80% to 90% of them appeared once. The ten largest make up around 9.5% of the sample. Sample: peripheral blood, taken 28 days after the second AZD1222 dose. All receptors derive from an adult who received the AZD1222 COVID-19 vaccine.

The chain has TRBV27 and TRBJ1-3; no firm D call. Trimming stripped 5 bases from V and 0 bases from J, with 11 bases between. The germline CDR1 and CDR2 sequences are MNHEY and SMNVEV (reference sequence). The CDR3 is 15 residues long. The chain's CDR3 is CASSPRLTSGNTIYF. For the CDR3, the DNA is TGTGCCAGCAGTCCTCGACTCACCTCTGGAAACACCATATATTTT.

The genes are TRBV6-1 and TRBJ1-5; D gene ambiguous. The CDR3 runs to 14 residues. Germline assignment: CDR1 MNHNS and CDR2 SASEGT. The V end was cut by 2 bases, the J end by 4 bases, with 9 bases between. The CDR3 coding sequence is TGTGCCAGCAGTGAATCCTTGGGGAATCAGCCCCAGCATTTT. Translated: CASSESLGNQPQHF.

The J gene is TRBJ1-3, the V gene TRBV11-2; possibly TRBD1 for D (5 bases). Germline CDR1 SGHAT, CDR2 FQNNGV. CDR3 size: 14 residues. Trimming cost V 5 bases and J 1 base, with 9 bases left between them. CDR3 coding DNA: TGTGCCAGCAGCGGGACTTGGTCTGGAAACACCATATATTTT. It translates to CASSGTWSGNTIYF.

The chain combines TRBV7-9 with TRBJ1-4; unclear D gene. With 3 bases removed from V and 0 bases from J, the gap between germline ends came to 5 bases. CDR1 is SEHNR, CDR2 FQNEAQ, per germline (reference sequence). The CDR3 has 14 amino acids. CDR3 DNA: TGTGCCAGCAGCTTTCAGGCAACTAATGAAAAACTGTTTTTT. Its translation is CASSFQATNEKLFF. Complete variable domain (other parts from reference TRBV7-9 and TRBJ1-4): DTGVSQNPRHKITKRGQNVTFRCDPISEHNRLYWYRQTLGQGPEFLTYFQNEAQLEKSRLLSDRFSAERPKGSFSTLEIQRTEQGDSAMYLCASSFQATNEKLFFGSGTQLSVL.

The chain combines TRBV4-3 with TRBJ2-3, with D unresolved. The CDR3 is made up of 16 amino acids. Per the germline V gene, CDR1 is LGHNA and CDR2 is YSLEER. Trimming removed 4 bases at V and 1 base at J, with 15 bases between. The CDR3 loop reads CASSPRAHGRTDTQYF. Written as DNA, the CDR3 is TGCGCCAGCAGCCCCCGGGCTCACGGGCGCACAGATACGCAGTATTTT.

The CDR3 nucleotides read TGTGCCAGCAGTTTCGAAGAAGGGATGGAAGGCTACACCTTC. Translating gives CASSFEEGMEGYTF. The V and J genes are TRBV6-5 and TRBJ1-2; D not resolved. The CDR3 totals 14 residues. Trimming removed 4 bases at V and 8 bases at J, with 17 bases between. Germline V gives CDR1 MNHEY, CDR2 SVGAGI.

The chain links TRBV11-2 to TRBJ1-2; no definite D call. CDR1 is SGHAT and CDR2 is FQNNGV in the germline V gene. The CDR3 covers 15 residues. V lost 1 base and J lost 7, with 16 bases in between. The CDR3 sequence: CASSLGSGADSGYTF. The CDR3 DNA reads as TGTGCCAGCAGCTTAGGTTCCGGCGCTGATTCTGGCTACACCTTC.

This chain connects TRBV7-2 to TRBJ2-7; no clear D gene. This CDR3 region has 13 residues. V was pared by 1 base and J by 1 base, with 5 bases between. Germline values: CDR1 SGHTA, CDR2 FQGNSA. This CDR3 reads CASSLGASYEQYF. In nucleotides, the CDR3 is TGTGCCAGCAGCTTAGGGGCTTCCTACGAGCAGTACTTC.

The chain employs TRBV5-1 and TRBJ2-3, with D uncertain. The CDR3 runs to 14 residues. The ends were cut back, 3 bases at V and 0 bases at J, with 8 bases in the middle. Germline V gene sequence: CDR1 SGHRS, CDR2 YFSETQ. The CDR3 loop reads CASSSHDSTDTQYF. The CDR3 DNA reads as TGCGCCAGCAGCTCCCACGACAGCACAGATACGCAGTATTTT.

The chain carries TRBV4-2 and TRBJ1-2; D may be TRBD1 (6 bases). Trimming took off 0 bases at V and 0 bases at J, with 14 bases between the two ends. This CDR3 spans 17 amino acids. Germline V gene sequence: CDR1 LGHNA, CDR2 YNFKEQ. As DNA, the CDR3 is TGTGCCAGCAGCCAAGAATCACGGGGGACAACTAACTATGGCTACACCTTC. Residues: CASSQESRGTTNYGYTF.

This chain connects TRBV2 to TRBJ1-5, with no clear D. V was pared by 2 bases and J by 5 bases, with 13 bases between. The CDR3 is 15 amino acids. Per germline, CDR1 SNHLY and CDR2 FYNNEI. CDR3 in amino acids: CASSESSAGYQPQHF. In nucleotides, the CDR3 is TGTGCCAGCAGTGAATCGTCGGCGGGGTATCAGCCCCAGCATTTT.

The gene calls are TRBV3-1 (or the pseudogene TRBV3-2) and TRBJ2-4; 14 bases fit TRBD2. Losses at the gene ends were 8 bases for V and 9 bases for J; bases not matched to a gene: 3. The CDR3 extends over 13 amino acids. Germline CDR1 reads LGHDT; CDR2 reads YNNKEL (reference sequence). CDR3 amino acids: CASEGLAGAIQYF. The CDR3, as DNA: TGTGCCAGCGAGGGACTAGCGGGAGCCATTCAGTACTTC.

The DNA of the CDR3 is TGTGCCAGCAGTCGGACCGGCTCTGGAAACACCATATATTTT. As protein: CASSRTGSGNTIYF. This rearrangement joins TRBV2 to TRBJ1-3, with D uncertain. The CDR3 runs 14 residues. Germline CDR1 reads SNHLY; CDR2 reads FYNNEI. Trimming cost V 5 bases and J 0 bases, with 8 bases left between them.

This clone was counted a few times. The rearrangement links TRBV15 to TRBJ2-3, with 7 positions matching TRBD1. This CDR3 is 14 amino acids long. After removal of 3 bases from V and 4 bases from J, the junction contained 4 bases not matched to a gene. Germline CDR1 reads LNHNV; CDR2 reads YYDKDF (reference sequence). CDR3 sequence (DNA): TGTGCCACCAGCAGCCGACAGGGCTCAGATACGCAGTATTTT. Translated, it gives CATSSRQGSDTQYF. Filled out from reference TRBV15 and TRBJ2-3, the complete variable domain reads DAMVIQNPRYQVTQFGKPVTLSCSQTLNHNVMYWYQQKSSQAPKLLFHYYDKDFNNEADTPDNFQSRRPNTSFCFLDIRSPGLGDTAMYLCATSSRQGSDTQYFGPGTRLTVL.

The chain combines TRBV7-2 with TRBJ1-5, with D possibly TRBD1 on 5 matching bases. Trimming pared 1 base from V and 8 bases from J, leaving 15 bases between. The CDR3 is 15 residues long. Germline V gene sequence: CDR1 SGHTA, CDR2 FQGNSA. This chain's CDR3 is CASSLDRSLRKPQHF. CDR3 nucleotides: TGTGCCAGCAGCTTAGACAGGTCCTTACGGAAGCCCCAGCATTTT.

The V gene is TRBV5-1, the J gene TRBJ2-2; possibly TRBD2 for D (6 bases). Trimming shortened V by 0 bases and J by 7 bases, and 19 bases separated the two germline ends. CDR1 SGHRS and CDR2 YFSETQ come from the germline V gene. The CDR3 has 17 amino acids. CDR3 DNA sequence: TGCGCCAGCAGCTTGGTCCCGGGACTCATTGGGGGCGGGGAGCTGTTTTTT. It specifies CASSLVPGLIGGGELFF. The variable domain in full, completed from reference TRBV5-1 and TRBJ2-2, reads KAGVTQTPRYLIKTRGQQVTLSCSPISGHRSVSWYQQTPGQGLQFLFEYFSETQRNKGNFPGRFSGRQFSNSRSEMNVSTLELGDSALYLCASSLVPGLIGGGELFFGEGSRLTVL.

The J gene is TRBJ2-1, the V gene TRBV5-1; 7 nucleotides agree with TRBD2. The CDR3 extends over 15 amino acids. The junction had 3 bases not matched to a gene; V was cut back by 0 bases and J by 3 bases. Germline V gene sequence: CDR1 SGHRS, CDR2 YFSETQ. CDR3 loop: CASSLAPSGYNEQFF. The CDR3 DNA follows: TGCGCCAGCAGCTTGGCCCCTAGCGGCTACAATGAGCAGTTCTTC.

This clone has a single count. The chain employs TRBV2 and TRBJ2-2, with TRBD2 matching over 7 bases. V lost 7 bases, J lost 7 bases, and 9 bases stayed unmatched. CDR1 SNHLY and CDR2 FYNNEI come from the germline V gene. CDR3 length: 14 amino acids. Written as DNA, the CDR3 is TGTGCCAGCAAAGTAGTTTCGGGGGGCGGGGAGCTGTTTTTT. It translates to CASKVVSGGGELFF.

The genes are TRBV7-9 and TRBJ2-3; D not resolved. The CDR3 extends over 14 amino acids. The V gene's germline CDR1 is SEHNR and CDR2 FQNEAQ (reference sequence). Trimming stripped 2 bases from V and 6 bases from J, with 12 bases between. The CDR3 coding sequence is TGTGCCAGCAGCTTACCGACCCGATCGGATACGCAGTATTTT. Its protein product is CASSLPTRSDTQYF.

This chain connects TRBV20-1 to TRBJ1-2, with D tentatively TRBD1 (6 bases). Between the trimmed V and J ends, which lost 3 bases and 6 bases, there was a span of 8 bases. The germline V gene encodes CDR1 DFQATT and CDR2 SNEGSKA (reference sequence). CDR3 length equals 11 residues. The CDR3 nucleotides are TGCAGTGCTAGGTACAGGGATGGCTACACCTTC. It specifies CSARYRDGYTF.

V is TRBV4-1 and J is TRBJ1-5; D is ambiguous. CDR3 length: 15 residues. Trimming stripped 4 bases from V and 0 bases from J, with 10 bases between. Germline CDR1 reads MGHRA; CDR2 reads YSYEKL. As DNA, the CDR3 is TGCGCCAGCAGCCCCGGATTGGTTAGCAATCAGCCCCAGCATTTT. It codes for CASSPGLVSNQPQHF.

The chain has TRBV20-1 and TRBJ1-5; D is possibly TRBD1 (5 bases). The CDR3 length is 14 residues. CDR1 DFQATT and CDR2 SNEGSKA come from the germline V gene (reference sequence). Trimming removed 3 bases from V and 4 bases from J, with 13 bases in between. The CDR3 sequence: CSASLQGRNQPQHF. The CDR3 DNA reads TGCAGTGCTAGTTTGCAGGGCCGGAATCAGCCCCAGCATTTT.